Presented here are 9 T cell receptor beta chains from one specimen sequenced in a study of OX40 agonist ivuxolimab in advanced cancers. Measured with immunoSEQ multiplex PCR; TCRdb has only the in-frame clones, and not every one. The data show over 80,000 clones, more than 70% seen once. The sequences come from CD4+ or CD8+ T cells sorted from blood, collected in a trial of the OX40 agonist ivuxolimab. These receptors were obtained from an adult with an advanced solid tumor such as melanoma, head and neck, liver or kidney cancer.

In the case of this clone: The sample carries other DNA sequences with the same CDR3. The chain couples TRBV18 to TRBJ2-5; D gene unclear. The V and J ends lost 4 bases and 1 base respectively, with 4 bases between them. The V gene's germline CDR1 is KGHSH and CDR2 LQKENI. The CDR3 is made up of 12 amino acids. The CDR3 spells CASSRGQETQYF. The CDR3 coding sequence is TGTGCCAGCTCACGAGGCCAAGAGACCCAGTACTTC.

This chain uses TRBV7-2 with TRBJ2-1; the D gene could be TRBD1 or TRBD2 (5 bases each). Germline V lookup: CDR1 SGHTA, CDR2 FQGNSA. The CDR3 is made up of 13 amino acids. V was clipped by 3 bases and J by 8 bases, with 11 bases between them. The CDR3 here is CASSLTRGDEQFF. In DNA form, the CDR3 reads TGTGCCAGCAGCTTGACGAGGGGCGATGAGCAGTTCTTC.

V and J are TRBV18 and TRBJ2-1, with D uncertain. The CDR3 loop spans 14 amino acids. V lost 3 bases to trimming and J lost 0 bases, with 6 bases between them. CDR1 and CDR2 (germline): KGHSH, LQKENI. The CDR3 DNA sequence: TGTGCCAGCTCACCGCAGAGCTCCTACAATGAGCAGTTCTTC. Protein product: CASSPQSSYNEQFF.

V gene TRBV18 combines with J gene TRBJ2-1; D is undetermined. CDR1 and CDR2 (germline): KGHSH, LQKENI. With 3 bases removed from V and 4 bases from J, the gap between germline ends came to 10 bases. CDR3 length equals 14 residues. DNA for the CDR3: TGTGCCAGCTCACCTAGCACAGTATACAATGAGCAGTTCTTC. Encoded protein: CASSPSTVYNEQFF.

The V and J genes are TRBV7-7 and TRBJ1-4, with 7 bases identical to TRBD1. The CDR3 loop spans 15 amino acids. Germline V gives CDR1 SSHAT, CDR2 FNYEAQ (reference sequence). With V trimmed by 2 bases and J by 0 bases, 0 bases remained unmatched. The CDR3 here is CASSLTGATNEKLFF. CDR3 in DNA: TGTGCCAGCAGCTTAACAGGGGCAACTAATGAAAAACTGTTTTTT. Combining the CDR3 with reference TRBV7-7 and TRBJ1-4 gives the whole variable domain GAGVSQSPRYKVTKRGQDVTLRCDPISSHATLYWYQQALGQGPEFLTYFNYEAQPDKSGLPSDRFSAERPEGSISTLTIQRTEQRDSAMYRCASSLTGATNEKLFFGSGTQLSVL.

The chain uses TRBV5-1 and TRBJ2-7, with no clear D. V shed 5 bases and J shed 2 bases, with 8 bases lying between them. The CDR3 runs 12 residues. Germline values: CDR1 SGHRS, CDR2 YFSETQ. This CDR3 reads CASSKGTYEQYF. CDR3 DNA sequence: TGCGCCAGCAGTAAAGGGACCTACGAGCAGTACTTC.

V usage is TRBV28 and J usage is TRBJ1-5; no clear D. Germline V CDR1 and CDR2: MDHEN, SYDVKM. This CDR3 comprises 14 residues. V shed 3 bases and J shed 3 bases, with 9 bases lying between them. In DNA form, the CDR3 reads TGTGCCAGCAGTTTTTCAGGATACAATCAGCCCCAGCATTTT. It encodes CASSFSGYNQPQHF. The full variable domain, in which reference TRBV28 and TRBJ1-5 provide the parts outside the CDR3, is DVKVTQSSRYLVKRTGEKVFLECVQDMDHENMFWYRQDPGLGLRLIYFSYDVKMKEKGDIPEGYSVSREKKERFSLILESASTNQTSMYLCASSFSGYNQPQHFGDGTRLSIL.

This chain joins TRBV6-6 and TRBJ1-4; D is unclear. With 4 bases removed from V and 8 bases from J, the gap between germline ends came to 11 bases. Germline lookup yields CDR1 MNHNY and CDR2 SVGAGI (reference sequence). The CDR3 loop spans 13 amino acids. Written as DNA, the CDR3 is TGTGCCAGCAGTTCCGATCTAGGGGAAAAACTGTTTTTT. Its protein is CASSSDLGEKLFF.

The CDR3 DNA follows: TGTGCCAGCAGCCCTCGGGGGGGGCCCTACGAGCAGTACTTC. Translation: CASSPRGGPYEQYF. This chain uses TRBV27 with TRBJ2-7; 8 bases are a match to TRBD2. Germline-derived CDR1 and CDR2 are MNHEY and SMNVEV (reference sequence). Germline trimming cut 6 bases from V and 2 bases from J; bases unmatched to any gene: 6. This CDR3 is 14 amino acids long.